These T cell receptor beta chains were read from a single sample in a study of cytomegalovirus exposure and HLA in healthy donors. Clones were read by immunoSEQ multiplex PCR, and TCRdb kept only the in-frame ones, dropping some. This sample has fewer than 130,000 clones, with roughly 90% found just once. The sequencing sample was made of PBMCs. The receptors come from a woman aged 25 to 39 in good health and CMV-seropositive. Each CDR3 is given with its conserved first and last residue. The D gene is left open where the match is weak. Expanded clones are given a class, and other clones once, few, many or no size at all.

CDR3 protein | CDR3 DNA | D gene | clone size | J gene | V gene
CAIGQMYTEAFF | TGTGCCATCGGACAAATGTACACTGAAGCTTTCTTT | NA | NA | TRBJ1-1 | TRBV28
CASSLVYEQFF | TGTGCCAGCAGCTTAGTCTATGAGCAGTTCTTC | NA | once | TRBJ2-1 | TRBV13
CASSQDKGPSYEQYF | TGCGCCAGCAGCCAAGATAAGGGGCCTTCCTACGAGCAGTACTTC | NA | NA | TRBJ2-7 | TRBV4-1
CASSEQGENTGELFF | TGTGCCAGCAGTGAACAGGGGGAAAACACCGGGGAGCTGTTTTTT | TRBD1 | NA | TRBJ2-2 | TRBV6-1
CASSLGGTHGYGYTF | TGTGCCAGCAGCTTGGGGGGGACACATGGCTATGGCTACACCTTC | NA | NA | TRBJ1-2 | TRBV5-4
CASSSGLAGTYEQYF | TGCGCCAGCAGCTCGGGACTAGCGGGGACCTACGAGCAGTACTTC | TRBD2 | NA | TRBJ2-7 | TRBV5-1
CASSVEGHPNHPQHF | TGTGCCAGCAGCGTAGAAGGACATCCGAATCATCCCCAGCATTTT | NA | NA | TRBJ1-5 | TRBV9
CASSSGVLTGRAFF | TGTGCCAGCAGCTCTGGTGTATTGACAGGTCGGGCTTTCTTT | NA | NA | TRBJ1-1 | TRBV7-2
CASSVGGGGADTQYF | TGTGCCAGCAGCGTCGGCGGGGGCGGAGCAGATACGCAGTATTTT | NA | NA | TRBJ2-3 | TRBV9
CAIPREGGLRYEQFF | TGTGCCATCCCACGGGAGGGGGGGCTGAGATATGAGCAGTTCTTC | TRBD2 | NA | TRBJ2-1 | TRBV2
CASSSQGARTDTQYF | TGTGCCAGCAGCTCACAGGGGGCGAGAACAGATACGCAGTATTTT | TRBD1 | NA | TRBJ2-3 | TRBV7-2
CASSLEAGETDTQYF | TGTGCCAGCAGCTTAGAGGCGGGAGAGACAGATACGCAGTATTTT | TRBD2 | NA | TRBJ2-3 | TRBV7-3
CASSRDWGDEAFF | TGTGCCAGCTCACGCGATTGGGGGGATGAAGCTTTCTTT | NA | NA | TRBJ1-1 | TRBV18
CASSLDPGDTQYF | TGTGCCAGCAGCTTAGACCCGGGAGATACGCAGTATTTT | NA | NA | TRBJ2-3 | TRBV7-2
CACRDSSYNEQFF | TGTGCCTGCCGGGACTCCTCCTACAATGAGCAGTTCTTC | NA | NA | TRBJ2-1 | TRBV6-5
CASSQGSRGGEAFF | TGCGCCAGCAGCCAAGGATCCAGGGGCGGGGAAGCTTTCTTT | NA | NA | TRBJ1-1 | TRBV4-3
CASSTGGGGTEAFF | TGTGCCAGCAGCACAGGGGGCGGGGGCACTGAAGCTTTCTTT | TRBD1 | NA | TRBJ1-1 | TRBV5-4
CASSLKGVGTGELFF | TGCGCCAGCAGCTTGAAGGGGGTAGGGACCGGGGAGCTGTTTTTT | NA | NA | TRBJ2-2 | TRBV5-1
CASSSNTGELFF | TGTGCCAGCAGTTCTAACACCGGGGAGCTGTTTTTT | NA | once | TRBJ2-2 | TRBV28
CASSDSGFRHRGQPQHF | TGTGCCAGCAGCGACTCGGGGTTCAGGCATCGAGGTCAGCCCCAGCATTTT | NA | few | TRBJ1-5 | TRBV7-9
CASSEGDRVSYEQYF | TGTGCCAGCAGCGAGGGGGACAGGGTCTCCTACGAGCAGTACTTC | TRBD1 | NA | TRBJ2-7 | TRBV9
CASSSTGSYEQYF | TGTGCCAGCAGCTCGACAGGCTCCTACGAGCAGTACTTC | NA | few | TRBJ2-7 | TRBV5-6
CASTSEGGGLYEQYF | TGTGCCAGCACCTCCGAAGGCGGGGGGCTTTACGAGCAGTACTTC | TRBD2 | NA | TRBJ2-7 | TRBV28
CAWSRSQINYGYTF | TGTGCCTGGAGTCGAAGTCAGATTAACTATGGCTACACCTTC | NA | NA | TRBJ1-2 | TRBV30
CASSLRSGTGYYGYTF | TGTGCCAGCAGCTTGAGGTCCGGGACAGGGTACTATGGCTACACCTTC | TRBD1 | NA | TRBJ1-2 | TRBV5-6
CASSYMFRGFTDTQYF | TGTGCCAGCAGTTACATGTTCCGGGGGTTTACAGATACGCAGTATTTT | NA | NA | TRBJ2-3 | TRBV6-5
CASSLVWRGGRGEQFF | TGTGCCAGCAGCTTAGTTTGGCGGGGGGGCCGAGGGGAGCAGTTCTTC | TRBD2 | NA | TRBJ2-1 | TRBV11-2
CASSQGVREGNYGYTF | TGTGCCAGCAGCCAAGGGGTTCGGGAGGGTAACTATGGCTACACCTTC | NA | NA | TRBJ1-2 | TRBV4-2